This entry is about one T cell receptor (beta chain). These data come from a study of blood T cell repertoires in COVID-19. Across the study: Acute and convalescent COVID-19 specimens originated in the United States, Italy and Spain.

The table came from immunoSEQ multiplex PCR; TCRdb's copy has only in-frame clones and leaves some out. The table records 70,000 to 100,000 clones, approximately 91% of them present only once. The CDR3 extends over 15 amino acids. Germline assignment: CDR1 MNHNS and CDR2 SASEGT. V shed 0 bases and J 9 bases; nucleotides not matched to a gene: 4. This chain connects TRBV6-1 to TRBJ1-6; 8 positions agree with TRBD1. The sequence derives from a man in his sixties with acute or convalescent COVID-19. Specimen: peripheral blood. The CDR3 loop reads CASSEAAGGISPLHF. As DNA, the CDR3 is TGTGCCAGCAGTGAAGCGGCAGGGGGCATTTCACCCCTCCACTTT.